This is a list of T cell receptor beta chains from one sample in a study of early T cells in non-severe SARS-CoV-2 infection. One entry per CDR3 protein, called by TCRdb with MiXCR from the 5' RACE reads. The sample has 75,000 to 80,000 distinct CDR3 sequences, about 17% seen once. Sequenced input: whole blood. These receptors all come from an adult who was a healthcare worker with PCR-confirmed SARS-CoV-2 infection or an uninfected control (not recorded which). Each CDR3 is given without its conserved first and last residue. Fields, in order: V gene, CDR3 protein.

v_call: TRBV12-3/TRBV12-4; cdr3_aa: ASNRGRGGLDTQY
v_call: TRBV6-5; cdr3_aa: ASSFKYEQY
v_call: TRBV7-9; cdr3_aa: ASSTGPTGANVLT
v_call: TRBV7-2; cdr3_aa: ASSLEGANYEQY
v_call: TRBV27; cdr3_aa: ASRPQGSPYEQY
v_call: TRBV20-1; cdr3_aa: SARNGQGSIYEQY
v_call: TRBV5-1; cdr3_aa: ASSLGRFTAVEAF
v_call: TRBV25-1; cdr3_aa: ASSEPGQGTDTQY
v_call: TRBV20-1; cdr3_aa: SAPRKVNTEAF
v_call: TRBV30; cdr3_aa: AWSELAGTSYEQY
v_call: TRBV27; cdr3_aa: ASSLRDGKNIQY
v_call: TRBV13; cdr3_aa: ASSLPGSNTEAF
v_call: TRBV5-1; cdr3_aa: ASSLGDRDEQF
v_call: TRBV3-1; cdr3_aa: ASSQSGFEQY
v_call: TRBV7-8; cdr3_aa: ASSGRGLAYNEQF
v_call: TRBV28; cdr3_aa: ASSPTGTANQPQH
v_call: TRBV20-1; cdr3_aa: SAIGREGDEQY
v_call: TRBV20-1; cdr3_aa: SAVGETQY
v_call: TRBV11-2; cdr3_aa: ASSSNGRRATDTQY
v_call: TRBV7-2; cdr3_aa: ASQRGLAGPYEQY
v_call: TRBV9; cdr3_aa: ASSVTYTDTQY
v_call: TRBV20-1; cdr3_aa: SANGGFNQPQH
v_call: TRBV7-3; cdr3_aa: ASSSLDRGRMNTEAF
v_call: TRBV12-3/TRBV12-4; cdr3_aa: ASSSDGGQAGSPLH
v_call: TRBV5-1; cdr3_aa: ASSLDPGKPQH
v_call: TRBV5-4; cdr3_aa: ASSSRGIVAGKNTGELF
v_call: TRBV28; cdr3_aa: ASSFSSYSSYEQY
v_call: TRBV29-1; cdr3_aa: SVEWGRTADTQY
v_call: TRBV10-1; cdr3_aa: ACRGPLNTEAF
v_call: TRBV12-3/TRBV12-4; cdr3_aa: ASSLGFLAGAKETQY
v_call: TRBV11-2; cdr3_aa: ASSLDVRSAHEQY
v_call: TRBV2; cdr3_aa: ASRLPVGPQH
v_call: TRBV7-3; cdr3_aa: ASSPQLGGETQY
v_call: TRBV12-3/TRBV12-4; cdr3_aa: ASSLLPGGLETQY
v_call: TRBV6-1; cdr3_aa: ASSRDRGRAHYGYT
v_call: TRBV12-3/TRBV12-4; cdr3_aa: ASSSWTVGYGYT
v_call: TRBV7-9; cdr3_aa: ASSLRQGSGNTIY
v_call: TRBV7-8; cdr3_aa: ATGDRRTYEQY
v_call: TRBV4-2; cdr3_aa: ASSQGLAGVAGANVLT
v_call: TRBV14; cdr3_aa: ASSHRGIQETQY
v_call: TRBV30; cdr3_aa: ASAGLAYNEQF
v_call: TRBV12-3/TRBV12-4; cdr3_aa: ASSLTPQETQY
v_call: TRBV7-3; cdr3_aa: ASSWGQGLAYEQY
v_call: TRBV5-1; cdr3_aa: ASSLAGTGSETQY
v_call: TRBV6-6; cdr3_aa: ASSYKYYTEAF
v_call: TRBV3-1; cdr3_aa: ASSPEGAARRWEQY
v_call: TRBV20-1; cdr3_aa: SASGGRGGNQPQH
v_call: TRBV12-3/TRBV12-4; cdr3_aa: ASSFLVGGPPDTQY
v_call: TRBV14; cdr3_aa: ASSQVQGTDTQY
v_call: TRBV3-1; cdr3_aa: ASRESGDGNEQF